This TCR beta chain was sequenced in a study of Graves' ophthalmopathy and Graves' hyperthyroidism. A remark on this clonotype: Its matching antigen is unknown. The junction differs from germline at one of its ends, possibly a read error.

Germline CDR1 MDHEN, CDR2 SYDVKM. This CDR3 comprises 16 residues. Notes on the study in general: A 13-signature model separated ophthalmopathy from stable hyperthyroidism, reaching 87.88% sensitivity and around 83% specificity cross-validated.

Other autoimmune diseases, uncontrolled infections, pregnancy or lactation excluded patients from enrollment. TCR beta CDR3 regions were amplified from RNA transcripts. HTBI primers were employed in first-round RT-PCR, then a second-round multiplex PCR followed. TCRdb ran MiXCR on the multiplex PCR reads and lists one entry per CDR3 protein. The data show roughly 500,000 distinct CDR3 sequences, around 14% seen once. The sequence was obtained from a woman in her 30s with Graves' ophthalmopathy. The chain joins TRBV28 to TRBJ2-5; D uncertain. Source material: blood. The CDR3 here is CVSRRALFWYQETQYF. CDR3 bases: TGTGTCAGCAGAAGGGCCCTTTTTTGGTACCAAGAGACCCAGTACTTC.